This is a list of T cell receptor beta chains from one sample in a study of cytomegalovirus exposure and HLA in healthy donors. Method: immunoSEQ multiplex PCR; TCRdb's copy keeps in-frame clones and lacks some. Here the sample spans 90,000 or so clones, roughly 82% being singletons. The sequenced material came from PBMCs. These receptor sequences come from a man between 25 and 39 years old in good health and CMV-seropositive. CDR3s include the opening cysteine and the closing phenylalanine or tryptophan. The D gene is left open where the match is weak. Size is stated for part of the rows, as once, few or many counts, or as a class when the clone is expanded.

>.|TRBV7-9|TRBJ2-3|TRBD1
TGTGCCAGCAGGTCGGGACAGGGGGCTACAGATACGCAGTATTTT
CASRSGQGATDTQYF
>.|TRBV5-4|TRBJ2-6|.
TGTGCCAGCAGCTTGGGGGGAGGCAGCTCTGGGGCCAACGTCCTGACTTTC
CASSLGGGSSGANVLTF
>once|TRBV28|TRBJ2-1|.
TGTGCCAGCAGTTTACCCCCTCCCCTAGCCAAGGCGAACAATGAGCAGTTCTTC
CASSLPPPLAKANNEQFF
>.|TRBV28|TRBJ1-5|.
TGTGCCAGCAGCCAACTCACAGGAGTAGTAAGCAATCAGCCCCAGCATTTT
CASSQLTGVVSNQPQHF
>.|TRBV28|TRBJ2-1|TRBD2
TGTGCCAGCAGGACTAGCGGGAGCGGTGAGCAGTTCTTC
CASRTSGSGEQFF
>.|TRBV28|TRBJ1-5|.
TGTGCCAGCAGTTTATCAGTTAATAGCAATCAGCCCCAGCATTTT
CASSLSVNSNQPQHF
>.|TRBV5-1|TRBJ2-7|TRBD1
TGCGCCACCTCCCGGGACAGCGTCAACGAGCAGTACTTC
CATSRDSVNEQYF
>.|TRBV5-1|TRBJ2-1|.
TGCGCCAGCAGCTTGGGGCAGGCCCCACCCAATAAGAGCTCCTACAATGAGCAGTTCTTC
CASSLGQAPPNKSSYNEQFF
>.|TRBV7-2|TRBJ2-1|.
TGTGCCAGCAGCTTAGTTCCGGGATACAATGAGCAGTTCTTC
CASSLVPGYNEQFF
>.|TRBV5-1|TRBJ1-2|.
TGCGCCAGCAGCCCATCCCCAGAACCCGATTTCATGGGCTACACCTTC
CASSPSPEPDFMGYTF
>.|TRBV18|TRBJ2-3|TRBD2
TGTGCCAGCTCACCCGCGAGACTAGCGCCTAGCACAGATACGCAGTATTTT
CASSPARLAPSTDTQYF
>few|TRBV28|TRBJ1-4|.
TGTGCCAGCAGTCCCCACGGGGGAATTAAAGAAAAACTGTTTTTT
CASSPHGGIKEKLFF
>.|TRBV6-6|TRBJ2-7|.
TGTGCCAGCAGTTCAGGGCCCTACGAGCAGTACTTC
CASSSGPYEQYF
>.|TRBV27|TRBJ1-1|TRBD1
TGTGCCAGCAGCCGCACACAGGGGGCGCGAAACACTGAAGCTTTCTTT
CASSRTQGARNTEAFF
>.|TRBV7-9|TRBJ1-2|TRBD1
TGTGCCAGCAGCTTCCAGGGGACAGGGACCGGCTACACCTTC
CASSFQGTGTGYTF
>.|TRBV7-8|TRBJ1-1|.
TGTGCCAGCAGCTTAGGAGGCATGAACACTGAAGCTTTCTTT
CASSLGGMNTEAFF
>.|TRBV28|TRBJ1-1|.
TGTGCCAGCAAGATCTCGGTGGTTCAGGCTGAAGCTTTCTTT
CASKISVVQAEAFF
>.|TRBV5-4|TRBJ2-6|.
TGTGCCAGCAGCTTGGAGAGTACCGCCAACGTCCTGACTTTC
CASSLESTANVLTF
>.|TRBV9|TRBJ2-3|.
TGTGCCAGCAGCGTAGACCGGGATACGCAGTATTTT
CASSVDRDTQYF
>.|TRBV4-1|TRBJ2-3|.
TGCGCCAGCAGCCAAGAGAGATTGACTCCCCGGGGGCAGTATTTT
CASSQERLTPRGQYF
>.|TRBV5-6|TRBJ1-2|TRBD1
TGTGCCAGCAGCCCGGGACAGGGGGCGAGTGGCTACACCTTC
CASSPGQGASGYTF